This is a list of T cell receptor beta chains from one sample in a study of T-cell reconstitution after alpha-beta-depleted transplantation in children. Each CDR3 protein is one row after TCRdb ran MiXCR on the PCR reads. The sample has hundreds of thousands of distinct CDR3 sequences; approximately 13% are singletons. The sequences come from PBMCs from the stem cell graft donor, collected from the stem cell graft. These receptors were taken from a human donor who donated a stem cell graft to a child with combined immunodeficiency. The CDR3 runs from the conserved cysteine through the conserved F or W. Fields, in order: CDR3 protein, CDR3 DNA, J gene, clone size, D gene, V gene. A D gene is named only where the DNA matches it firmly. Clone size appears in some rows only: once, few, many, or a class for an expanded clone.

cdr3_aa: CASSFISDGGEAFF
cdr3_nt: TGTGCCAGCAGCTTTATATCGGACGGGGGTGAAGCTTTCTTT
j_call: TRBJ1-1
clone_size: .
d_call: .
v_call: TRBV7-6

cdr3_aa: CASSSGQGSNQPQHF
cdr3_nt: TGTGCCAGCAGCTCGGGACAGGGTAGCAATCAGCCCCAGCATTTT
j_call: TRBJ1-5
clone_size: many
d_call: TRBD1
v_call: TRBV7-9

cdr3_aa: CASSHDTGELFF
cdr3_nt: TGTGCCAGCAGCCATGACACCGGGGAGCTGTTTTTT
j_call: TRBJ2-2
clone_size: many
d_call: .
v_call: TRBV6-5

cdr3_aa: CASTILAGGSTGELFF
cdr3_nt: TGTGCCAGCACCATACTAGCGGGAGGTTCCACCGGGGAGCTGTTTTTT
j_call: TRBJ2-2
clone_size: .
d_call: TRBD2
v_call: TRBV2

cdr3_aa: CASNDRGTETQYF
cdr3_nt: TGTGCCAGTAACGACAGGGGGACAGAGACCCAGTACTTC
j_call: TRBJ2-5
clone_size: .
d_call: TRBD1
v_call: TRBV19

cdr3_aa: CASSLGSSDTQYF
cdr3_nt: TGTGCCAGCAGCTTAGGTAGTAGCGATACGCAGTATTTT
j_call: TRBJ2-3
clone_size: .
d_call: .
v_call: TRBV7-6

cdr3_aa: CASSLPGVSSGANVLTF
cdr3_nt: TGTGCCAGCAGTTTGCCAGGGGTAAGCTCTGGGGCCAACGTCCTGACTTTC
j_call: TRBJ2-6
clone_size: many
d_call: .
v_call: TRBV12-3/TRBV12-4

cdr3_aa: CATSQGGSYEQYF
cdr3_nt: TGTGCCACCTCCCAGGGGGGCTCCTACGAGCAGTACTTC
j_call: TRBJ2-7
clone_size: .
d_call: .
v_call: TRBV28

cdr3_aa: CASSLFPAGISGELFF
cdr3_nt: TGTGCCAGCAGCTTGTTCCCAGCGGGGATATCGGGGGAGCTGTTTTTT
j_call: TRBJ2-2
clone_size: few
d_call: TRBD2
v_call: TRBV5-6

cdr3_aa: CASSGEGASTDTQYF
cdr3_nt: TGTGCCAGCAGCGGTGAGGGGGCTAGCACAGATACGCAGTATTTT
j_call: TRBJ2-3
clone_size: many
d_call: TRBD1
v_call: TRBV9

cdr3_aa: CASSSWAVGRGPYNEQFF
cdr3_nt: TGTGCCAGCAGCTCTTGGGCGGTCGGGCGGGGGCCCTACAATGAGCAGTTCTTC
j_call: TRBJ2-1
clone_size: few
d_call: .
v_call: TRBV5-6

cdr3_aa: CASSETGSTDTQYF
cdr3_nt: TGTGCCAGCAGTGAGACAGGTAGCACAGATACGCAGTATTTT
j_call: TRBJ2-3
clone_size: few
d_call: .
v_call: TRBV25-1

cdr3_aa: CATSGSRSEQYF
cdr3_nt: TGTGCCACCAGTGGGTCAAGGAGCGAGCAGTACTTC
j_call: TRBJ2-7
clone_size: many
d_call: .
v_call: TRBV24-1

cdr3_aa: CASSSRTSGGTNTGELFF
cdr3_nt: TGTGCCAGCAGTTCAAGGACTAGCGGCGGGACGAACACCGGGGAGCTGTTTTTT
j_call: TRBJ2-2
clone_size: .
d_call: TRBD2
v_call: TRBV12-3/TRBV12-4

cdr3_aa: CATGPAGNYGYTF
cdr3_nt: TGTGCCACCGGACCGGCGGGGAACTATGGCTACACCTTC
j_call: TRBJ1-2
clone_size: few
d_call: .
v_call: TRBV24-1

cdr3_aa: CASSLAGRGGYTF
cdr3_nt: TGTGCCAGCAGCTTAGCGGGCAGGGGGGGCTACACCTTC
j_call: TRBJ1-2
clone_size: few
d_call: TRBD1
v_call: TRBV7-2

cdr3_aa: CASSFGTGKGAFF
cdr3_nt: TGTGCCAGCAGCTTTGGGACAGGGAAGGGAGCTTTCTTT
j_call: TRBJ1-1
clone_size: .
d_call: TRBD1
v_call: TRBV11-1

cdr3_aa: CASRTGTGGASGEKLFF
cdr3_nt: TGCGCCAGCCGGACCGGGACAGGGGGCGCAAGCGGTGAAAAACTGTTTTTT
j_call: TRBJ1-4
clone_size: .
d_call: TRBD1
v_call: TRBV5-1

cdr3_aa: CSVTGSSYEQYF
cdr3_nt: TGCAGCGTTACAGGGAGCTCCTACGAGCAGTACTTC
j_call: TRBJ2-7
clone_size: many
d_call: .
v_call: TRBV29-1

cdr3_aa: CSVETWGLAGEGEQYF
cdr3_nt: TGCAGCGTCGAAACTTGGGGACTAGCGGGAGAGGGGGAGCAGTACTTC
j_call: TRBJ2-7
clone_size: few
d_call: TRBD2
v_call: TRBV29-1

cdr3_aa: CASSIDSPNNQPQHF
cdr3_nt: TGCGCCAGCAGCATCGACAGTCCGAACAATCAGCCCCAGCATTTT
j_call: TRBJ1-5
clone_size: few
d_call: .
v_call: TRBV5-1

cdr3_aa: CAWSEGASYNEQFF
cdr3_nt: TGTGCCTGGAGTGAAGGGGCCTCCTACAATGAGCAGTTCTTC
j_call: TRBJ2-1
clone_size: .
d_call: .
v_call: TRBV30

cdr3_aa: CSVESRSNTGELFF
cdr3_nt: TGCAGCGTTGAATCCCGTTCGAACACCGGGGAGCTGTTTTTT
j_call: TRBJ2-2
clone_size: .
d_call: .
v_call: TRBV29-1

cdr3_aa: CSARHYNEQFF
cdr3_nt: TGCAGTGCTAGACATTACAATGAGCAGTTCTTC
j_call: TRBJ2-1
clone_size: few
d_call: .
v_call: TRBV20-1

cdr3_aa: CASSPSGVRSTDTQYF
cdr3_nt: TGTGCCAGCTCACCGTCCGGGGTCCGTAGCACAGATACGCAGTATTTT
j_call: TRBJ2-3
clone_size: .
d_call: .
v_call: TRBV18

cdr3_aa: CASSFAVKPNEQFF
cdr3_nt: TGTGCCAGCAGCTTCGCGGTCAAACCCAATGAGCAGTTCTTC
j_call: TRBJ2-1
clone_size: .
d_call: .
v_call: TRBV5-6

cdr3_aa: CASSLASYRGVNTEAFF
cdr3_nt: TGTGCCAGCAGCTTGGCCTCCTACAGGGGGGTGAACACTGAAGCTTTCTTT
j_call: TRBJ1-1
clone_size: few
d_call: TRBD1
v_call: TRBV5-4

cdr3_aa: CASSFGQDPSYEQYF
cdr3_nt: TGTGCCAGCAGCTTCGGACAGGACCCATCCTACGAGCAGTACTTC
j_call: TRBJ2-7
clone_size: few
d_call: TRBD1
v_call: TRBV7-2

cdr3_aa: CASSFGHGSGNEQFF
cdr3_nt: TGTGCCAGCAGTTTTGGACATGGCAGTGGTAATGAGCAGTTCTTC
j_call: TRBJ2-1
clone_size: .
d_call: .
v_call: TRBV27

cdr3_aa: CASSSAGTFYNEQFF
cdr3_nt: TGTGCCAGCAGCTCCGCCGGGACTTTCTACAATGAGCAGTTCTTC
j_call: TRBJ2-1
clone_size: few
d_call: .
v_call: TRBV7-9

cdr3_aa: CASSVFSSDTDTQYF
cdr3_nt: TGTGCCAGCAGCGTATTTTCGTCGGACACAGATACGCAGTATTTT
j_call: TRBJ2-3
clone_size: .
d_call: .
v_call: TRBV5-4

cdr3_aa: CASSSDQTQLNTEAFF
cdr3_nt: TGCGCCAGCAGCTCTGACCAGACTCAATTGAACACTGAAGCTTTCTTT
j_call: TRBJ1-1
clone_size: few
d_call: .
v_call: TRBV5-1

cdr3_aa: CASRGGTGETGELFF
cdr3_nt: TGTGCCAGCCGAGGCGGGACAGGGGAGACCGGGGAGCTGTTTTTT
j_call: TRBJ2-2
clone_size: .
d_call: TRBD1
v_call: TRBV6-1

cdr3_aa: CSVEMTGDAEAFF
cdr3_nt: TGCAGCGTTGAGATGACAGGGGATGCTGAAGCTTTCTTT
j_call: TRBJ1-1
clone_size: few
d_call: TRBD1
v_call: TRBV29-1

cdr3_aa: CASTGLSDYEQYF
cdr3_nt: TGTGCCAGCACGGGACTGTCGGACTACGAGCAGTACTTC
j_call: TRBJ2-7
clone_size: many
d_call: .
v_call: TRBV6-5

cdr3_aa: CASSLRDSLYEQYF
cdr3_nt: TGTGCCAGCAGTCTAAGGGACAGTCTCTACGAGCAGTACTTC
j_call: TRBJ2-7
clone_size: many
d_call: TRBD1
v_call: TRBV2

cdr3_aa: CASSFPAESSTDTQYF
cdr3_nt: TGTGCCAGCAGCTTTCCGGCGGAGAGTAGCACAGATACGCAGTATTTT
j_call: TRBJ2-3
clone_size: many
d_call: .
v_call: TRBV7-8

cdr3_aa: CASSVSGTSGREEQYF
cdr3_nt: TGCGCCAGCAGCGTCTCCGGGACTAGCGGGAGAGAAGAGCAGTACTTC
j_call: TRBJ2-7
clone_size: .
d_call: TRBD2
v_call: TRBV5-1

cdr3_aa: CASSNSQASTDTQYF
cdr3_nt: TGTGCCAGCAGTAACTCGCAGGCTAGCACAGATACGCAGTATTTT
j_call: TRBJ2-3
clone_size: .
d_call: .
v_call: TRBV6-5

cdr3_aa: CASSSSLGLAVTDTQYF
cdr3_nt: TGTGCCAGCAGTTCCTCACTGGGACTAGCGGTCACAGATACGCAGTATTTT
j_call: TRBJ2-3
clone_size: .
d_call: TRBD2
v_call: TRBV27

cdr3_aa: CASSPRTGSGYEQYF
cdr3_nt: TGCGCCAGCAGCCCACGAACGGGGAGTGGCTACGAGCAGTACTTC
j_call: TRBJ2-7
clone_size: few
d_call: .
v_call: TRBV5-1

cdr3_aa: CASQERSDTQYF
cdr3_nt: TGTGCCAGCCAGGAAAGGTCGGATACGCAGTATTTT
j_call: TRBJ2-3
clone_size: few
d_call: .
v_call: TRBV2

cdr3_aa: CASRAQGYTEAFF
cdr3_nt: TGTGCCAGCAGGGCACAGGGATACACTGAAGCTTTCTTT
j_call: TRBJ1-1
clone_size: many
d_call: .
v_call: TRBV27

cdr3_aa: CASSFSLSYNEQFF
cdr3_nt: TGTGCCAGCAGTTTCTCGCTCTCCTACAATGAGCAGTTCTTC
j_call: TRBJ2-1
clone_size: many
d_call: .
v_call: TRBV12-3/TRBV12-4

cdr3_aa: CASSLLDGVVEQFF
cdr3_nt: TGTGCCAGCAGCTTACTTGACGGGGTGGTTGAGCAGTTCTTC
j_call: TRBJ2-1
clone_size: few
d_call: .
v_call: TRBV7-2

cdr3_aa: CASTLMGPGGEQYF
cdr3_nt: TGTGCCAGCACCCTAATGGGACCTGGGGGCGAGCAGTACTTC
j_call: TRBJ2-7
clone_size: .
d_call: .
v_call: TRBV28

cdr3_aa: CASSSSLTLHF
cdr3_nt: TGTGCCAGCAGTTCTTCTCTGACCCTCCACTTT
j_call: TRBJ1-6
clone_size: few
d_call: .
v_call: TRBV12-3/TRBV12-4

cdr3_aa: CASSVGRGNSPLHF
cdr3_nt: TGTGCCAGCAGCGTCGGCAGGGGTAATTCACCCCTCCACTTT
j_call: TRBJ1-6
clone_size: .
d_call: .
v_call: TRBV12-3/TRBV12-4

cdr3_aa: CASSHGTGLAFF
cdr3_nt: TGTGCCAGCAGTCACGGTACGGGTCTAGCTTTCTTT
j_call: TRBJ1-1
clone_size: few
d_call: .
v_call: TRBV27

cdr3_aa: CASSPVDTRYEQYF
cdr3_nt: TGTGCCAGCAGCCCTGTTGACACTAGATACGAGCAGTACTTC
j_call: TRBJ2-7
clone_size: few
d_call: .
v_call: TRBV28

cdr3_aa: CASSLRLAGANTDTQYF
cdr3_nt: TGCGCCAGCAGCTTAAGACTAGCGGGAGCTAACACAGATACGCAGTATTTT
j_call: TRBJ2-3
clone_size: many
d_call: TRBD2
v_call: TRBV5-1

cdr3_aa: CASSPQTSGGGTDTQYF
cdr3_nt: TGTGCCAGCAGCCCACAGACTAGCGGGGGTGGCACAGATACGCAGTATTTT
j_call: TRBJ2-3
clone_size: few
d_call: TRBD2
v_call: TRBV7-2

cdr3_aa: CASSQSRAGYNEQFF
cdr3_nt: TGCGCCAGCAGCCAGTCCCGGGCAGGCTACAATGAGCAGTTCTTC
j_call: TRBJ2-1
clone_size: .
d_call: .
v_call: TRBV4-3

cdr3_aa: CAISESVYEQYF
cdr3_nt: TGTGCCATCAGTGAGTCAGTCTACGAGCAGTACTTC
j_call: TRBJ2-7
clone_size: many
d_call: .
v_call: TRBV10-3

cdr3_aa: CSVAGLPRNEQFF
cdr3_nt: TGCAGCGTAGCGGGACTACCACGCAATGAGCAGTTCTTC
j_call: TRBJ2-1
clone_size: few
d_call: TRBD2
v_call: TRBV29-1

cdr3_aa: CASSPQGQGTYNEQFF
cdr3_nt: TGTGCCAGCAGTCCCCAGGGACAGGGCACCTACAATGAGCAGTTCTTC
j_call: TRBJ2-1
clone_size: .
d_call: TRBD1
v_call: TRBV6-1

cdr3_aa: CASSLAGVGDTQYF
cdr3_nt: TGTGCCAGCAGTTTGGCGGGAGTGGGAGATACGCAGTATTTT
j_call: TRBJ2-3
clone_size: many
d_call: TRBD2
v_call: TRBV12-3/TRBV12-4

cdr3_aa: CASSPLRWGGRAYEQYF
cdr3_nt: TGTGCCAGCAGCCCTTTGCGGTGGGGCGGGAGGGCCTACGAGCAGTACTTC
j_call: TRBJ2-7
clone_size: .
d_call: TRBD2
v_call: TRBV12-3/TRBV12-4

cdr3_aa: CASSIDAHSAYEATGELFF
cdr3_nt: TGTGCCAGTAGTATAGATGCCCATTCAGCCTACGAGGCCACCGGGGAGCTGTTTTTT
j_call: TRBJ2-2
clone_size: .
d_call: .
v_call: TRBV19